The 13 T cell receptor beta chains below come from one sample, sequenced in a study of blood T cell repertoires in COVID-19. TCRdb's table, derived via immunoSEQ multiplex PCR, lists solely in-frame clones and lacks some. Among roughly 200,000 clones listed, approximately 83% were seen once. The sequenced sample consisted of peripheral blood. The receptor set was obtained from a man aged 40-50 years with acute or convalescent COVID-19.

The chain employs TRBV19 and TRBJ2-2, with TRBD2 matching over 8 bases. Germline CDR1 is LNHDA and CDR2 is SQIVND (reference sequence). The ends lost 4 bases at V and 6 bases at J; junction bases unmatched: 13. CDR3 size: 17 residues. The CDR3 bases are TGTGCCAGTAGTAGGGACGGGGGACTAGAGGCTGCCGGGGAGCTGTTTTTT. Its protein product is CASSRDGGLEAAGELFF.

This chain uses TRBV27 with TRBJ1-5, with a weak D call TRBD1 (6 bases). The CDR3 length is 17 residues. Germline CDR1 and CDR2: MNHEY and SMNVEV (reference sequence). Trimming cost V 6 bases and J 0 bases, with 18 bases left between them. The CDR3 coding sequence is TGTGCCAGCAGACCGGGACATAGACTTCTTAGCAATCAGCCCCAGCATTTT. Translating gives CASRPGHRLLSNQPQHF.

The V gene is TRBV6-6, the J gene TRBJ2-7; TRBD1 matches 8 bases. Germline CDR1 MNHNY, CDR2 SVGAGI (reference sequence). CDR3 length: 14 residues. Germline trimming cut 5 bases from V and 0 bases from J; bases unmatched to any gene: 3. CDR3 region: CASSNTGGSYEQYF. The CDR3 DNA is TGTGCCAGCAGTAACACAGGGGGCTCCTACGAGCAGTACTTC.

This chain links TRBV19 with TRBJ2-1; 7 bases align to TRBD2. There are 15 residues in the CDR3. V lost 8 bases to trimming and J lost 10 bases; unmatched junction nucleotides: 17. Germline V CDR1 and CDR2: LNHDA, SQIVND (reference sequence). CDR3 region: CASVGGSFVSGEQFF. The CDR3 DNA follows: TGTGCCAGTGTGGGCGGGAGTTTTGTGTCAGGCGAGCAGTTCTTC.

This clone was counted between two and nine times. The chain couples TRBV12-3 or TRBV12-4 to TRBJ1-2; possibly TRBD1 for D (5 bases). V shed 6 bases and J shed 8 bases, with 16 bases lying between them. The CDR3 runs to 13 residues. The chain's CDR3 is CASSPTDLEGYTF. CDR3 sequence (DNA): TGTGCCAGCAGCCCGACAGACCTAGAAGGCTACACCTTC.

The chain links TRBV28 to TRBJ1-1; D is unclear. Trimming pared 7 bases from V and 6 bases from J, leaving 21 bases between. The CDR3 totals 15 residues. From germline, CDR1 is MDHEN and CDR2 SYDVKM. The CDR3 DNA reads as TGTGCCAGCAACGAGTGGTTAAGTAATAACCCTGAAGCTTTCTTT. It specifies CASNEWLSNNPEAFF. The full variable domain, its missing parts supplied by reference TRBV28 and TRBJ1-1, is DVKVTQSSRYLVKRTGEKVFLECVQDMDHENMFWYRQDPGLGLRLIYFSYDVKMKEKGDIPEGYSVSREKKERFSLILESASTNQTSMYLCASNEWLSNNPEAFFGQGTRLTVV.

The chain has TRBV3-1 (or the pseudogene TRBV3-2) and TRBJ1-2; 9 bases are shared with TRBD1. CDR3 size: 14 residues. V was clipped by 6 bases and J by 4 bases; unmatched bases: 6. The V gene's germline CDR1 is LGHDT and CDR2 YNNKEL (reference sequence). CDR3 nucleotide sequence: TGTGCCAGCAGTCGTGCGACAGGGGGCTATGGCTACACCTTC. Translating it yields CASSRATGGYGYTF.

The chain combines TRBV10-3 with TRBJ2-3; no definite D call. The V end was cut by 2 bases, the J end by 7 bases, with 7 bases between. The CDR3 extends over 12 amino acids. CDR1 ENHRY and CDR2 SYGVKD come from the germline V gene. CDR3 DNA: TGTGCCATCAGTGAGGGGCGTAATACGCAGTATTTT. It specifies CAISEGRNTQYF.

This clone was counted a few times. The V gene is TRBV9, the J gene TRBJ2-3, with 7 bases fitting TRBD1. V shed 4 bases, J shed 8 bases, and the junction held 10 bases outside the gene matches. This CDR3 is built from 14 residues. Germline V gene lookup returns CDR1 SGDLS and CDR2 YYNGEE. The CDR3 DNA follows: TGTGCCAGCAGCCCCTCAGACAGGGCCGGTACGCAGTATTTT. Protein: CASSPSDRAGTQYF. Full variable domain (outside the CDR3, taken from reference TRBV9 and TRBJ2-3): DSGVTQTPKHLITATGQRVTLRCSPRSGDLSVYWYQQSLDQGLQFLIQYYNGEERAKGNILERFSAQQFPDLHSELNLSSLELGDSALYFCASSPSDRAGTQYFGPGTRLTVL.

The chain is built from TRBV3-1 (or the pseudogene TRBV3-2) and TRBJ1-1; D is undetermined. Germline V gene lookup returns CDR1 LGHDT and CDR2 YNNKEL (reference sequence). The V end was cut by 1 base, the J end by 3 bases, with 9 bases between. The CDR3 extends over 14 amino acids. The CDR3 region has the DNA TGTGCCAGCAGCCAAGGGGCAGGCCACACTGAAGCTTTCTTT. Protein sequence: CASSQGAGHTEAFF.

The genes are TRBV28 and TRBJ2-1; 8 bases map to TRBD1. The germline CDR1 and CDR2 sequences are MDHEN and SYDVKM. After removal of 6 bases from V and 9 bases from J, the junction contained 4 bases not matched to a gene. This CDR3 region has 12 residues. The CDR3 nucleotides read TGTGCCAGCAGAACGACAGGGGTTGAGCAGTTCTTC. Translated, it gives CASRTTGVEQFF.

The chain has TRBV7-9 and TRBJ2-3; TRBD2 matches 12 bases. This CDR3 has 16 residues. The ends lost 2 bases at V and 4 bases at J; junction bases unmatched: 4. The germline V gene encodes CDR1 SEHNR and CDR2 FQNEAQ (reference sequence). DNA for the CDR3: TGTGCCAGCAGCTTAAGACTAGCGGGAGCGGCAGATACGCAGTATTTT. It yields the protein CASSLRLAGAADTQYF. Variable domain in full (rest from reference TRBV7-9 and TRBJ2-3): DTGVSQNPRHKITKRGQNVTFRCDPISEHNRLYWYRQTLGQGPEFLTYFQNEAQLEKSRLLSDRFSAERPKGSFSTLEIQRTEQGDSAMYLCASSLRLAGAADTQYFGPGTRLTVL.

The chain joins TRBV9 to TRBJ1-1; no clear D. From germline, CDR1 is SGDLS and CDR2 YYNGEE. Trimming stripped 2 bases from V and 1 base from J, with 9 bases between. The CDR3 has 14 residues. The CDR3 loop is CASSVISENTEAFF. The CDR3 bases are TGTGCCAGCAGCGTGATTTCAGAGAACACTGAAGCTTTCTTT.